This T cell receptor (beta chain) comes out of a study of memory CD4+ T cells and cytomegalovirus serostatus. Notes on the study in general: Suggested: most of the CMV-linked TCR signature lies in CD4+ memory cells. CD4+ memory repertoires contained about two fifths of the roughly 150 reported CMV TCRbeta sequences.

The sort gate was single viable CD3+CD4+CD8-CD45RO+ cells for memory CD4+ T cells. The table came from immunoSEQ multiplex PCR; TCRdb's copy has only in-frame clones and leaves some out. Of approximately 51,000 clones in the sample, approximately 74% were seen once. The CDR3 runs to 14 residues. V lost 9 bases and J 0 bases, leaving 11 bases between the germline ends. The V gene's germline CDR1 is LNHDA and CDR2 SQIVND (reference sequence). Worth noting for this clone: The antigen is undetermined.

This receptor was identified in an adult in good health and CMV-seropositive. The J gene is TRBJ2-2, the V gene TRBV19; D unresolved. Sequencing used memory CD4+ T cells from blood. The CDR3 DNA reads TGTGCCAGAAGGTCTTGGCCGAACACCGGGGAGCTGTTTTTT. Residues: CARRSWPNTGELFF.